The 27 T cell receptor beta chains given below trace back to one sample, sequenced in a study of blood T cell repertoires in COVID-19. The repertoire was sequenced with immunoSEQ multiplex PCR; TCRdb's copy has only in-frame clones and lacks some. The sample shows 200,000 or so clones, approximately 81% of them seen only once. Sequenced sample: peripheral blood. The receptors originated from a woman older than 75 with acute or convalescent COVID-19.

Here the CDR3 reads CASSQGAAYGYTF. CDR3 coding DNA: TGTGCCAGCAGCCAAGGGGCAGCCTATGGCTACACCTTC. This sequence joins TRBV14 and TRBJ1-2; D gene uncertain. Per germline, CDR1 SGHDN and CDR2 FVKESK. This CDR3 has 13 residues. Between the trimmed V and J ends, which lost 1 base and 4 bases, there was a span of 7 bases. Full variable domain (outside the CDR3, taken from reference TRBV14 and TRBJ1-2): EAGVTQFPSHSVIEKGQTVTLRCDPISGHDNLYWYRRVMGKEIKFLLHFVKESKQDESGMPNNRFLAERTGGTYSTLKVQPAELEDSGVYFCASSQGAAYGYTFGSGTRLTVV.

In this sample, this clone turned up once. The V gene is TRBV7-3, the J gene TRBJ2-6; 10 nucleotides align to TRBD1. CDR3 length equals 19 residues. CDR1 and CDR2 (germline): SGHTA, FQGTGA. V shed 0 bases and J 1 base; nucleotides not matched to a gene: 6. In DNA form, the CDR3 reads TGTGCCAGCAGCTTAACCAGGGACAGGGGTAGTTCTGGGGCCAACGTCCTGACTTTC. Amino acid sequence: CASSLTRDRGSSGANVLTF.

The chain employs TRBV7-9 and TRBJ2-1; possibly TRBD2 for D (6 bases). Germline V CDR1 and CDR2: SEHNR, FQNEAQ (reference sequence). This CDR3 comprises 16 residues. Trimming removed 6 bases at V and 0 bases at J, with 15 bases between. The CDR3 DNA reads TGTGCCAGCAGGCCGACCGGGGGAAGCTCCTACAATGAGCAGTTCTTC. This codes for CASRPTGGSSYNEQFF.

This chain uses TRBV5-4 with TRBJ1-4, with a possible D match to TRBD1 (5 bases). This CDR3 region has 14 residues. Germline CDR1 and CDR2: SGHNT and YYREEE (reference sequence). Deletions cut 3 bases from V and 4 bases from J, with 10 bases between. The CDR3 nucleotides read TGTGCCAGCAGCTCGCCAGGGAATAATGAAAAACTGTTTTTT. As protein: CASSSPGNNEKLFF. The full variable domain, its missing parts supplied by reference TRBV5-4 and TRBJ1-4, is ETGVTQSPTHLIKTRGQQVTLRCSSQSGHNTVSWYQQALGQGPQFIFQYYREEENGRGNFPPRFSGLQFPNYSSELNVNALELDDSALYLCASSSPGNNEKLFFGSGTQLSVL.

This clone was seen just once. The V gene is TRBV5-5, the J gene TRBJ1-2, with unresolved D. V gave up 0 bases and J gave up 4 bases, with 7 bases separating them. From germline, CDR1 is SGHKS and CDR2 YYEKEE (reference sequence). The CDR3 has 13 residues. The CDR3 nucleotides read TGTGCCAGCAGCTTGGAACAGATCTATGGCTACACCTTC. Protein sequence: CASSLEQIYGYTF.

This clone appeared a single time. The V gene is TRBV12-3 or TRBV12-4, the J gene TRBJ1-6; no firm D call. V lost 1 base to trimming and J lost 9 bases, with 7 bases between them. The CDR3 loop spans 13 amino acids. The CDR3 region is CASSLDGVSPLHF. In DNA form, the CDR3 reads TGTGCCAGCAGTTTAGACGGGGTTTCACCCCTCCACTTT.

This rearrangement joins TRBV19 to TRBJ1-1, with D uncertain. Trimming took off 4 bases at V and 3 bases at J, with 9 bases between the two ends. This CDR3 is built from 13 residues. CDR1 is LNHDA and CDR2 is SQIVND in the germline V gene (reference sequence). The CDR3 nucleotides are TGTGCCAGTAGTAGGGCAGCGGACACTGAAGCTTTCTTT. Translation gives CASSRAADTEAFF.

The chain has TRBV7-9 and TRBJ2-7; the match to TRBD2 covers 11 bases. Trimming removed 5 bases from V and 7 bases from J; junction bases left unmatched: 7. CDR3 length: 14 residues. Germline V CDR1 and CDR2: SEHNR, FQNEAQ (reference sequence). For the CDR3, the DNA is TGTGCCAGCAGCCCACTAGCGGGAGCAGTTGAGCAGTACTTC. Its translation: CASSPLAGAVEQYF.

The chain links TRBV19 to TRBJ1-6, with TRBD1 identical over 7 bases. Germline V gene data show CDR1 as LNHDA and CDR2 as SQIVND (reference sequence). The trim removed 3 bases at V and 9 bases at J, leaving 8 bases unmatched. This CDR3 spans 15 amino acids. The CDR3 sequence is CASSIERGQGSPLHF. CDR3 nucleotide sequence: TGTGCCAGTAGTATCGAAAGGGGGCAGGGTTCACCCCTCCACTTT.

This clone was counted only a few times. This sequence joins TRBV27 and TRBJ2-2; 7 bases map to TRBD1. The germline CDR1 and CDR2 sequences are MNHEY and SMNVEV (reference sequence). V shed 2 bases, J shed 9 bases, and the junction held 9 bases outside the gene matches. CDR3 length: 15 residues. The CDR3 coding sequence is TGTGCCAGCAGTTTAGACAGGGTTCCGACGCGGGAGCTGTTTTTT. As protein: CASSLDRVPTRELFF.

The J gene is TRBJ2-3, the V gene TRBV6-5, with 11 bases aligning to TRBD2. CDR1 MNHEY and CDR2 SVGAGI come from the germline V gene. CDR3 size: 15 residues. V trimming: 6 bases; J trimming: 6 bases; junction bases outside the gene matches: 8. CDR3 sequence: CASRPGTSGVDTQYF. The CDR3 nucleotides are TGTGCCAGCAGACCCGGGACTAGCGGAGTGGATACGCAGTATTTT.

The chain carries TRBV30 and TRBJ2-2; 7 bases fit TRBD1. Germline V lookup: CDR1 GTSNPN, CDR2 SVGIG (reference sequence). V lost 3 bases, J lost 3 bases, and 7 bases stayed unmatched. The CDR3 contains 15 residues. CDR3 amino acids: CAWSARDSHTGELFF. In nucleotides, the CDR3 is TGTGCCTGGAGCGCCCGGGACAGCCACACCGGGGAGCTGTTTTTT. The full variable domain, with the rest looked up from reference TRBV30 and TRBJ2-2, is SQTIHQWPATLVQPVGSPLSLECTVEGTSNPNLYWYRQAAGRGLQLLFYSVGIGQISSEVPQNLSASRPQDRQFILSSKKLLLSDSGFYLCAWSARDSHTGELFFGEGSRLTVL.

V is TRBV2 and J is TRBJ2-7, with TRBD2 matching 7 bases. The V gene end was trimmed by 5 bases and the J gene end by 4 bases; junction bases not matched to a gene: 5. Germline V gene data show CDR1 as SNHLY and CDR2 as FYNNEI. CDR3 length: 13 residues. The CDR3 is CASSWLAVYEQYF. The DNA of the CDR3 is TGTGCCAGCAGTTGGCTAGCGGTATACGAGCAGTACTTC.

This chain links TRBV25-1 with TRBJ2-1; 8 bases are a match to TRBD1. V lost 0 bases and J lost 6; bases outside the gene matches: 10. The CDR3 loop spans 17 amino acids. Germline V lookup: CDR1 MGHDK, CDR2 SYGVNS. CDR3 in DNA: TGTGCCAGCAGTGAATATGGGGACAGGCAAATTGTCAATGAGCAGTTCTTC. This codes for CASSEYGDRQIVNEQFF.

The V and J genes are TRBV27 and TRBJ2-3; D perhaps matches TRBD1 (5 bases). V was shortened by 1 base and J by 3 bases, with 14 bases between the two germline ends. The CDR3 contains 16 residues. Germline assignment: CDR1 MNHEY and CDR2 SMNVEV (reference sequence). CDR3 protein: CASSLYIGELTDTQYF. CDR3 nucleotide sequence: TGTGCCAGCAGTTTATACATAGGGGAATTGACAGATACGCAGTATTTT.

This chain joins TRBV29-1 and TRBJ1-1; 8 bases line up with TRBD1. The CDR3 sequence is 14 residues long. With V trimmed by 6 bases and J by 6 bases, 12 bases remained unmatched. Germline CDR1 reads SQVTM; CDR2 reads ANQGSEA. The CDR3 nucleotides are TGCAGCGTGTCGTTGGACAGGGTGGGAGCTGAAGCTTTCTTT. This translates into CSVSLDRVGAEAFF.

The chain combines TRBV30 with TRBJ1-1; D is unresolved. Trimming pared 0 bases from V and 4 bases from J, leaving 9 bases between. CDR3 length: 13 amino acids. Germline values: CDR1 GTSNPN, CDR2 SVGIG (reference sequence). CDR3: CAWSVFRGTEAFF. CDR3 DNA: TGTGCCTGGAGTGTATTCAGAGGCACTGAAGCTTTCTTT.

In its sample, this clone was seen once. V and J are TRBV12-3 or TRBV12-4 and TRBJ1-2, with D uncertain. The CDR3 contains 13 residues. Trimming cost V 3 bases and J 8 bases, with 13 bases left between them. The CDR3 loop is CASSFLAGGGYTF. CDR3 coding DNA: TGTGCCAGCAGTTTCCTAGCGGGCGGGGGCTACACCTTC.

The CDR3 protein is CASRTGNSYNEQFF. The CDR3 DNA reads as TGTGCCAGCAGGACAGGAAACTCCTACAATGAGCAGTTCTTC. The V gene is TRBV25-1, the J gene TRBJ2-1; D is possibly TRBD1 (6 bases). V shed 6 bases and J shed 0 bases, with 9 bases lying between them. Germline V gene data show CDR1 as MGHDK and CDR2 as SYGVNS. The length of the CDR3 is 14 residues.

The CDR3 reads CASSIDSRSEKLFF. The CDR3 region has the DNA TGTGCCAGTAGTATAGACAGTAGGAGTGAAAAACTGTTTTTT. The rearrangement uses TRBV19 and TRBJ1-4; no firm D call. CDR1 and CDR2 from the germline V gene are LNHDA and SQIVND (reference sequence). The germline V and J ends were trimmed by 0 bases and 7 bases, with 9 bases remaining between them. The CDR3 totals 14 residues.

V is TRBV28 and J is TRBJ1-2; 7 positions agree with TRBD1. The V gene end was trimmed by 7 bases and the J gene end by 4 bases; junction bases not matched to a gene: 12. This CDR3 spans 15 amino acids. Germline V CDR1 and CDR2: MDHEN, SYDVKM. The CDR3 coding sequence is TGTGCCAGCACCCCTTTTACGGGACAGCTCTATGGCTACACCTTC. Amino acid sequence: CASTPFTGQLYGYTF.

The V call is TRBV3-1 (or the pseudogene TRBV3-2), the J call TRBJ2-1; weak D call: TRBD2 (6 bases). V lost 3 bases and J 10 bases, leaving 13 bases between the germline ends. Germline CDR1 reads LGHDT; CDR2 reads YNNKEL (reference sequence). The CDR3 is made up of 13 amino acids. CDR3 sequence reads: CASSQPRGDEQFF. In DNA form, the CDR3 reads TGTGCCAGCAGCCAGCCGCGGGGTGACGAGCAGTTCTTC.

This clone showed up just a few times. A read error may produce the germline difference seen at one junction end. The V and J genes are TRBV7-2 and TRBJ2-7; D is unresolved. CDR3 length equals 14 residues. The V gene's germline CDR1 is SGHTA and CDR2 FQGNSA. DNA of the CDR3: TGTGCCAGCAACTTACCAGGAATAACCTACGAGCAGTACTTC. Residues: CASNLPGITYEQYF.

This rearrangement joins TRBV2 to TRBJ2-3; 7 bases are a match to TRBD2. V lost 6 bases, J lost 0 bases, and 9 bases stayed unmatched. The CDR3 has 16 amino acids. Per germline, CDR1 SNHLY and CDR2 FYNNEI. The CDR3 DNA reads TGTGCCAGCAGGGGGGGGACGGGTGCTAGCACAGATACGCAGTATTTT. Its translation: CASRGGTGASTDTQYF.

This chain joins TRBV5-1 and TRBJ2-7; D perhaps matches TRBD1 (6 bases). Germline loops: CDR1 SGHRS, CDR2 YFSETQ. The CDR3 is made up of 13 amino acids. V lost 7 bases to trimming and J lost 2 bases, with 13 bases between them. This CDR3 reads CASSSTGPYEQYF. CDR3 DNA: TGCGCCAGCTCATCAACAGGGCCCTACGAGCAGTACTTC.

This chain uses TRBV30 with TRBJ1-5; possibly TRBD1 for D (5 bases). CDR1 GTSNPN and CDR2 SVGIG come from the germline V gene (reference sequence). With 4 bases removed from V and 4 bases from J, the gap between germline ends came to 11 bases. This CDR3 has 13 amino acids. The CDR3: CAWTGGANQPQHF. CDR3 DNA: TGTGCCTGGACCGGGGGAGCGAATCAGCCCCAGCATTTT.

V gene TRBV5-8 combines with J gene TRBJ1-5, with TRBD1 matching over 8 bases. From germline, CDR1 is SGHTS and CDR2 YDEGEE. There are 15 residues in the CDR3. With 3 bases clipped from V and 2 bases from J, the junction kept 4 bases outside the gene matches. The CDR3 reads CASSSGQGGNQPQHF. CDR3 bases: TGTGCCAGCAGCTCCGGACAGGGTGGCAATCAGCCCCAGCATTTT.